Listed here are 2 T cell receptor beta chains from one sample, sequenced in a study of blood T cell repertoires in COVID-19. The protocol was immunoSEQ multiplex PCR, while the TCRdb copy is restricted to in-frame clones and leaves out a portion. Here the sample spans a few hundred thousand clones, more than 80% being singletons. The sequenced material came from PBMCs or T cells enriched from blood (not recorded which). These receptors all come from a man between 25 and 39 years old who had recovered from COVID-19.

V is TRBV5-4 and J is TRBJ2-7; possibly TRBD1 for D (7 bases). V was cut by 4 bases and J by 6 bases, with 23 bases left in between. The CDR3 totals 16 residues. The germline V gene encodes CDR1 SGHNT and CDR2 YYREEE (reference sequence). CDR3 DNA: TGTGCCAGCAGCGGAGGGGACAGAGCTCTACCCGTCGAGCAGTACTTC. This gives the protein CASSGGDRALPVEQYF.

The chain uses TRBV6-5 and TRBJ2-2; 8 positions match TRBD2. The V and J ends lost 5 bases and 4 bases, in that order; junction bases with no gene match: 6. The CDR3 totals 15 residues. Germline assignment: CDR1 MNHEY and CDR2 SVGAGI. The CDR3 loop reads CASSNAGGGTGELFF. CDR3 nucleotides: TGTGCCAGCAGTAACGCGGGGGGCGGCACCGGGGAGCTGTTTTTT.